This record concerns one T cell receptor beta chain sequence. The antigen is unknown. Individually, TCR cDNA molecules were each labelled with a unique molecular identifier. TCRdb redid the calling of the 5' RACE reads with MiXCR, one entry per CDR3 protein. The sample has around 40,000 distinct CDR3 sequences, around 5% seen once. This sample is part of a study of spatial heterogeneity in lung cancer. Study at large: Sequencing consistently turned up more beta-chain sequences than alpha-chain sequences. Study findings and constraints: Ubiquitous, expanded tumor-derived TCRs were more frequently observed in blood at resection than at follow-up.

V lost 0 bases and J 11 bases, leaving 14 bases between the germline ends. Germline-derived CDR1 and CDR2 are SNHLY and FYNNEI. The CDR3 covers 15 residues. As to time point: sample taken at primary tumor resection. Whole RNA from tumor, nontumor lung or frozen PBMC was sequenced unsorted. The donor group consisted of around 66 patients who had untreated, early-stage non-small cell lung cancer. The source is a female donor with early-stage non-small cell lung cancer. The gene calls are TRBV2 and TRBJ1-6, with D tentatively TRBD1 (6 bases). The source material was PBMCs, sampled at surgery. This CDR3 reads CASSEASGVAAPLHF. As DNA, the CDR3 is TGTGCCAGCAGTGAAGCTTCAGGGGTAGCGGCACCCCTCCACTTT.